The 28 T cell receptor beta chains in this list originate from one sample, sequenced in a study of cytomegalovirus exposure and HLA in healthy donors. 60 Vbeta and 13 Jbeta primers were used in PCR. The assay was immunoSEQ multiplex PCR, and TCRdb's table has in-frame clones only and misses some. The table shows over 150,000 clones, with roughly 84% occurring only once. The source material was PBMCs. Source of these receptors: a girl aged 2-10 years in good health and CMV-seropositive.

This clone occurred a few times. This rearrangement joins TRBV2 to TRBJ2-7; TRBD2 agrees at 15 bases. V was pared by 9 bases and J by 5 bases, with 5 bases of the junction left unmatched. The CDR3 has 14 residues. CDR1 is SNHLY and CDR2 is FYNNEI in the germline V gene. The CDR3 loop reads CASGLAGGVDEQYF. The CDR3 nucleotides are TGTGCCAGTGGACTAGCGGGAGGGGTCGACGAGCAGTACTTC.

DNA for the CDR3: TGTGCCAGCAGTGAGAGGCGGAACACTGAAGCTTTCTTT. This gives the protein CASSERRNTEAFF. V gene TRBV2 combines with J gene TRBJ1-1; D is ambiguous. Germline values: CDR1 SNHLY, CDR2 FYNNEI. V was clipped by 3 bases and J by 1 base, with 6 bases between them. The CDR3 sequence is 13 residues long. The full variable domain, with the rest looked up from reference TRBV2 and TRBJ1-1, is EPEVTQTPSHQVTQMGQEVILRCVPISNHLYFYWYRQILGQKVEFLVSFYNNEISEKSEIFDDQFSVERPDGSNFTLKIRSTKLEDSAMYFCASSERRNTEAFFGQGTRLTVV.

The chain is built from TRBV6-6 and TRBJ1-6; D remains unclear. CDR1 is MNHNY, CDR2 SVGAGI, per germline (reference sequence). V lost 0 bases, J lost 10 bases, and 10 bases lay in between. CDR3 length equals 14 residues. The CDR3 region is CASSYSSGTSPLHF. The CDR3 bases are TGTGCCAGCAGTTACTCGAGCGGTACCTCACCCCTCCACTTT.

This sequence joins TRBV9 and TRBJ1-4, with 7 bases lining up with TRBD1. There are 15 residues in the CDR3. CDR1 SGDLS and CDR2 YYNGEE come from the germline V gene. V was pared by 2 bases and J by 4 bases, with 5 bases of the junction left unmatched. This chain's CDR3 is CASSVNRGYNEKLFF. CDR3 bases: TGTGCCAGCAGCGTCAACAGGGGCTATAATGAAAAACTGTTTTTT. Variable domain in full (rest from reference TRBV9 and TRBJ1-4): DSGVTQTPKHLITATGQRVTLRCSPRSGDLSVYWYQQSLDQGLQFLIQYYNGEERAKGNILERFSAQQFPDLHSELNLSSLELGDSALYFCASSVNRGYNEKLFFGSGTQLSVL.

This clone was counted only a few times. The chain has TRBV18 and TRBJ2-6; D may be TRBD1 (6 bases). The germline gives CDR1 KGHSH, CDR2 LQKENI. The CDR3 is 15 amino acids. Trimming cost V 3 bases and J 4 bases, with 10 bases left between them. The CDR3 sequence is CASSPSGAGANVLTF. As DNA, the CDR3 is TGTGCCAGCTCACCTTCAGGGGCAGGGGCCAACGTCCTGACTTTC.

The V gene is TRBV6-1, the J gene TRBJ1-1; 8 nucleotides match TRBD1. The germline V gene encodes CDR1 MNHNS and CDR2 SASEGT. Trimming took 6 bases from V and 3 from J; bases not matched to a gene: 9. The CDR3 extends over 15 amino acids. Here the CDR3 reads CASRDREFWDTEAFF. The CDR3 DNA is TGTGCCAGCAGGGACAGGGAATTCTGGGACACTGAAGCTTTCTTT.

This rearrangement joins TRBV29-1 to TRBJ2-1; D not certain. V lost 3 bases and J lost 0, with 12 bases in between. Germline V gene lookup returns CDR1 SQVTM and CDR2 ANQGSEA. The CDR3 has 15 amino acids. The CDR3 loop reads CSVDAGFNSYNEQFF. The CDR3 DNA reads TGCAGCGTTGATGCCGGGTTCAACTCCTACAATGAGCAGTTCTTC.

J is TRBJ2-2 and V is TRBV5-1, with a possible D match to TRBD1 (6 bases). Per the germline V gene, CDR1 is SGHRS and CDR2 is YFSETQ. The CDR3 has 17 amino acids. V was shortened by 3 bases and J by 5 bases, with 20 bases between the two germline ends. CDR3 loop: CASSSDSYAAMTGELFF. Here the CDR3 DNA reads TGCGCCAGCAGCTCGGACAGCTATGCCGCCATGACCGGGGAGCTGTTTTTT. Complete variable domain (other parts from reference TRBV5-1 and TRBJ2-2): KAGVTQTPRYLIKTRGQQVTLSCSPISGHRSVSWYQQTPGQGLQFLFEYFSETQRNKGNFPGRFSGRQFSNSRSEMNVSTLELGDSALYLCASSSDSYAAMTGELFFGEGSRLTVL.

J is TRBJ2-1 and V is TRBV7-3; 11 bases are shared with TRBD2. The germline gives CDR1 SGHTA, CDR2 FQGTGA. With V trimmed by 3 bases and J by 2 bases, 12 bases remained unmatched. The CDR3 contains 19 residues. For the CDR3, the DNA is TGTGCCAGCAGCTTTCTCAGGGAGAGACTAGCGGGGCCCTACAATGAGCAGTTCTTC. Its protein product is CASSFLRERLAGPYNEQFF.

The rearrangement joins TRBV23-1 to TRBJ1-1; maybe TRBD1 (6 bases). TRBV23-1 is labeled an ORF, and its function is uncertain. The CDR3 is 14 residues long. Trimming took 7 bases from V and 1 from J, leaving 13 bases between them. In DNA form, the CDR3 reads TGCGCCAGCAAAGAGAGGGACAAGAACACTGAAGCTTTCTTT. This encodes CASKERDKNTEAFF.

The CDR3 bases are TGTGCCAGCAGTTTCACACAGGGGGGGAACTATGGCTACACCTTC. Protein: CASSFTQGGNYGYTF. V and J are TRBV6-5 and TRBJ1-2, with 8 bases aligning to TRBD1. V gave up 4 bases and J gave up 2 bases; unmatched junction bases: 6. CDR3 size: 15 residues. Germline CDR1 MNHEY, CDR2 SVGAGI.

V is TRBV29-1 and J is TRBJ2-1, with D hard to call. This CDR3 has 13 amino acids. V shed 0 bases and J shed 4 bases, with 7 bases lying between them. CDR1 and CDR2 from the germline V gene are SQVTM and ANQGSEA. The CDR3 nucleotides are TGCAGCGTTGAAGAACCCGGGTACAATGAGCAGTTCTTC. Its protein is CSVEEPGYNEQFF.

This clone was counted between two and nine times. The chain is built from TRBV27 and TRBJ2-3, with TRBD1 matching 11 bases. Per the germline V gene, CDR1 is MNHEY and CDR2 is SMNVEV (reference sequence). The junction had 2 bases not matched to a gene; V was cut back by 6 bases and J by 3 bases. The CDR3 has 14 residues. CDR3: CASRGTGGTDTQYF. CDR3 nucleotide sequence: TGTGCCAGCAGGGGGACAGGGGGGACAGATACGCAGTATTTT.

Here the CDR3 reads CASSVTAGGFNEQFF. The CDR3 bases are TGTGCCAGCAGCGTCACAGCGGGGGGGTTCAATGAGCAGTTCTTC. This sequence joins TRBV9 and TRBJ2-1, with 10 bases matching TRBD2. Germline V gene data show CDR1 as SGDLS and CDR2 as YYNGEE. CDR3 length equals 15 residues. V was pared by 2 bases and J by 6 bases, with 5 bases of the junction left unmatched.

This clone was found once. CDR3 sequence (DNA): TGCGCCAGCACCCTGGGAGTGAACACTGAAGCTTTCTTT. Its protein is CASTLGVNTEAFF. The chain carries TRBV5-1 and TRBJ1-1, with D uncertain. The length of the CDR3 is 13 residues. V was shortened by 6 bases and J by 0 bases, with 9 bases between the two germline ends. Germline V gives CDR1 SGHRS, CDR2 YFSETQ.

J is TRBJ1-2 and V is TRBV6-1; D gene unclear. Germline V gives CDR1 MNHNS, CDR2 SASEGT. The CDR3 sequence is 19 residues long. The germline V and J ends were trimmed by 0 bases and 4 bases, with 24 bases remaining between them. The CDR3: CASSEAVVAMVFFSYGYTF. DNA of the CDR3: TGTGCCAGCAGTGAAGCGGTGGTTGCGATGGTGTTCTTTAGCTATGGCTACACCTTC.

J is TRBJ2-5 and V is TRBV19, with a possible D match to TRBD2 (6 bases). Trimming pared 5 bases from V and 4 bases from J, leaving 11 bases between. Germline V lookup: CDR1 LNHDA, CDR2 SQIVND (reference sequence). The CDR3 consists of 13 residues. As DNA, the CDR3 is TGTGCCAGTAGTGCCCTAGCGAGAGAGACCCAGTACTTC. It yields the protein CASSALARETQYF.

The rearrangement links TRBV5-1 to TRBJ1-2; possible D gene TRBD1, 6 bases. This CDR3 contains 13 residues. The germline V gene encodes CDR1 SGHRS and CDR2 YFSETQ. Between the trimmed V and J ends, which lost 6 bases and 2 bases, there was a span of 11 bases. CDR3 amino acids: CASTAGANYGYTF. The CDR3, as DNA: TGCGCCAGCACTGCAGGGGCCAACTATGGCTACACCTTC.

This clone was observed a handful of times. The chain combines TRBV4-1 with TRBJ2-1; TRBD1 is a possible D gene (5 bases). The V end lost 2 bases, the J end lost 0 bases, and 8 bases lay between the germline ends. The CDR3 has 15 amino acids. Germline V gene lookup returns CDR1 MGHRA and CDR2 YSYEKL. The CDR3 nucleotides are TGCGCCAGCAGCCAACAGGGAAGCTCCTACAATGAGCAGTTCTTC. Protein sequence: CASSQQGSSYNEQFF.

The chain couples TRBV14 to TRBJ2-3, with TRBD2 identical over 7 bases. The CDR3 sequence is 17 residues long. The V gene end was trimmed by 0 bases and the J gene end by 6 bases; junction bases not matched to a gene: 12. The germline CDR1 and CDR2 sequences are SGHDN and FVKESK. In nucleotides, the CDR3 is TGTGCCAGCAGCCAAGATATAGCGGGCATTTATCGGGATACGCAGTATTTT. It translates to CASSQDIAGIYRDTQYF. Drawing the rest from reference TRBV14 and TRBJ2-3, the complete variable domain is EAGVTQFPSHSVIEKGQTVTLRCDPISGHDNLYWYRRVMGKEIKFLLHFVKESKQDESGMPNNRFLAERTGGTYSTLKVQPAELEDSGVYFCASSQDIAGIYRDTQYFGPGTRLTVL.

The rearrangement uses TRBV6-1 and TRBJ2-7; D is uncertain. Germline V gene sequence: CDR1 MNHNS, CDR2 SASEGT. V was pared by 1 base and J by 0 bases, with 7 bases between. This CDR3 contains 14 residues. Written as DNA, the CDR3 is TGTGCCAGCAGTGAAGGGTACGGCTCCTACGAGCAGTACTTC. This sequence encodes CASSEGYGSYEQYF.

This clone was observed a single time. V gene TRBV30 combines with J gene TRBJ1-2; D possibly corresponds to TRBD1 (6 bases). CDR3 size: 13 residues. Trimming left V 0 bases short and J 8 bases short, with 13 bases between. Germline CDR1 and CDR2: GTSNPN and SVGIG (reference sequence). DNA of the CDR3: TGTGCCTGGAGTGTATCCGGGGGGGGCGGCTACACCTTC. Translation: CAWSVSGGGGYTF.

The chain has TRBV29-1 and TRBJ1-5, with D tentatively TRBD1 (5 bases). The CDR3 is 13 residues long. The V and J ends lost 5 bases and 3 bases respectively, with 11 bases between them. Germline loops: CDR1 SQVTM, CDR2 ANQGSEA. CDR3 DNA sequence: TGCAGCGTTTTGACAGAAATCAATCAGCCCCAGCATTTT. This translates into CSVLTEINQPQHF.

The chain couples TRBV7-3 to TRBJ2-2, with 9 positions matching TRBD1. The CDR3 runs 16 residues. CDR1 and CDR2 from the germline V gene are SGHTA and FQGTGA. V was clipped by 5 bases and J by 4 bases; unmatched bases: 8. CDR3 in DNA: TGTGCCAGCAGCCCATTCCGGGACAGGGCCACCGGGGAGCTGTTTTTT. This sequence encodes CASSPFRDRATGELFF.

The chain recombines TRBV9 with TRBJ1-1, with a possible D match to TRBD1 (5 bases). The V end was cut by 1 base, the J end by 4 bases, with 11 bases between. CDR3 length: 14 residues. CDR1 SGDLS and CDR2 YYNGEE come from the germline V gene. CDR3 DNA: TGTGCCAGCAGCGTACAGGGTACTTTCACTGAAGCTTTCTTT. Encoded protein: CASSVQGTFTEAFF.

There are a few counts of this clone. The chain has TRBV5-1 and TRBJ2-6, with 7 nucleotides matching TRBD1. The CDR3 totals 16 residues. CDR1 and CDR2 (germline): SGHRS, YFSETQ. After removal of 5 bases from V and 2 bases from J, the junction contained 7 bases not matched to a gene. The CDR3, as DNA: TGCGCCAGCAGTTTCGAGACAGGGACTGGGGCCAACGTCCTGACTTTC. It translates to CASSFETGTGANVLTF.

The CDR3 sequence is CASSSTRILAGGPDNEQFF. The CDR3 nucleotides read TGTGCCAGCAGCTCGACCCGTATACTAGCGGGAGGGCCCGACAATGAGCAGTTCTTC. This sequence joins TRBV5-4 and TRBJ2-1; TRBD2 aligns across 13 bases. Germline lookup yields CDR1 SGHNT and CDR2 YYREEE (reference sequence). This CDR3 is built from 19 residues. The V and J ends lost 3 bases and 5 bases, in that order; junction bases with no gene match: 14.

The chain joins TRBV5-1 to TRBJ1-5; D is undetermined. With 5 bases removed from V and 5 bases from J, the gap between germline ends came to 14 bases. The CDR3 consists of 14 residues. The germline V gene encodes CDR1 SGHRS and CDR2 YFSETQ. CDR3 sequence: CASRFVPADQPQHF. The CDR3 DNA reads TGCGCCAGCAGATTTGTCCCGGCGGATCAGCCCCAGCATTTT. Drawing the rest from reference TRBV5-1 and TRBJ1-5, the complete variable domain is KAGVTQTPRYLIKTRGQQVTLSCSPISGHRSVSWYQQTPGQGLQFLFEYFSETQRNKGNFPGRFSGRQFSNSRSEMNVSTLELGDSALYLCASRFVPADQPQHFGDGTRLSIL.